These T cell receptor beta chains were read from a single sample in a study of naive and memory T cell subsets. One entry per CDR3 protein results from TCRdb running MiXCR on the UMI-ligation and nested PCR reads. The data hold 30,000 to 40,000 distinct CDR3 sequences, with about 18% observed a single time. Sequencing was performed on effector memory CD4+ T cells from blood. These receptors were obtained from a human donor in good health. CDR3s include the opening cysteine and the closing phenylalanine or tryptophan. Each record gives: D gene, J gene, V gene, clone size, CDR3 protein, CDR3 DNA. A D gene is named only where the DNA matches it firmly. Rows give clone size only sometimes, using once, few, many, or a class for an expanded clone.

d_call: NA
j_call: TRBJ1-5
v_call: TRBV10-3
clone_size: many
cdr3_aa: CAINQDDGNQPQHF
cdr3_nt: TGTGCCATCAACCAGGACGATGGGAATCAGCCCCAGCATTTT

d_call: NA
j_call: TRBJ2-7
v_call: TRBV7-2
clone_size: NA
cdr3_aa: CASSSYGPYEQYF
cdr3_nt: TGTGCCAGCAGCTCCTACGGACCCTACGAGCAGTACTTC

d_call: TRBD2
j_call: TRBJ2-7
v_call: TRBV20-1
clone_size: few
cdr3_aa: CSGSLAGTYEQYF
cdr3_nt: TGCAGTGGATCGCTAGCGGGAACCTACGAGCAGTACTTC

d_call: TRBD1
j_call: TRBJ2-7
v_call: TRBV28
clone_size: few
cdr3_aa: CGAGQGTYEQYF
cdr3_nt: TGTGGGGCGGGACAGGGGACATACGAGCAGTACTTC

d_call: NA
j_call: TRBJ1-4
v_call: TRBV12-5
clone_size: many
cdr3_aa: CASGLDVGGEKLFF
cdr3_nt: TGTGCTAGTGGTTTGGACGTCGGCGGGGAAAAACTGTTTTTT

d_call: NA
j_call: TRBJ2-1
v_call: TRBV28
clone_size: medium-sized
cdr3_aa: CASSRPGTAENEQFF
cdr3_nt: TGTGCCAGCAGTCGCCCCGGGACTGCCGAGAATGAGCAGTTCTTC

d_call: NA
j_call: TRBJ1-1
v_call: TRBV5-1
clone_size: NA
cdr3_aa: CASSLVPWGTEAFF
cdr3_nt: TGCGCCAGCAGCTTGGTCCCTTGGGGGACTGAAGCTTTCTTT

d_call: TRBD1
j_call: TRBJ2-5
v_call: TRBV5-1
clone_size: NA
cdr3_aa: CASSTPTPGQGRQETQYF
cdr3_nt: TGCGCCAGCAGCACACCGACTCCGGGACAGGGGAGACAAGAGACCCAGTACTTC

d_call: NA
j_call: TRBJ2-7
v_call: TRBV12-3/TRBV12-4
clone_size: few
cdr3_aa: CASSFQHYEQYF
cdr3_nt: TGTGCCAGCAGTTTTCAGCACTACGAGCAGTACTTC

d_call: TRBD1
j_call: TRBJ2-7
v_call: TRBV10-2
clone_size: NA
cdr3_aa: CASSEPQGQPNRFSYEQYF
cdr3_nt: TGCGCCAGCAGTGAGCCGCAGGGACAGCCCAACCGGTTCTCCTACGAGCAGTACTTC

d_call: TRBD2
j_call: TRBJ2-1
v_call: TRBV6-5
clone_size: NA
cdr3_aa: CASSGTSGDEQFF
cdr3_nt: TGTGCCAGCTCCGGGACTAGTGGCGATGAGCAGTTCTTC

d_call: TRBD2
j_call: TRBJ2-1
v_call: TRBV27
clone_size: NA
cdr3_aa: CASSLYPKRENNEQFF
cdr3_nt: TGTGCCAGCAGTTTATACCCGAAGCGGGAGAATAATGAGCAGTTCTTC

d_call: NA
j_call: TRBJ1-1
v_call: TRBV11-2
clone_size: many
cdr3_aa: CASSPQSETRQAFF
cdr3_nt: TGTGCCAGCAGCCCTCAAAGTGAGACTCGCCAAGCTTTCTTT

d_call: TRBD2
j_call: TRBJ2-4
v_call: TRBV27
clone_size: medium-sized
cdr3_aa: CASRVGGTKNIQYF
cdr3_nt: TGTGCCAGCAGGGTGGGGGGGACCAAAAACATTCAGTACTTC

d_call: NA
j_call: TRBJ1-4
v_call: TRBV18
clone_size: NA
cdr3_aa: CASSQGRPATNEKLFF
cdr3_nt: TGTGCCAGCTCACAAGGACGGCCTGCAACTAATGAAAAACTGTTTTTT

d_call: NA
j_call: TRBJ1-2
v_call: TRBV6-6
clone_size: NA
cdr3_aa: CASSTGGGLTLEGYTF
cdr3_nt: TGTGCCAGCAGTACGGGGGGCGGACTGACGTTGGAAGGCTACACCTTC

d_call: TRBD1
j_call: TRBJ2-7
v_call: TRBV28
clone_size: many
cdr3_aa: CASIFSRQGMYEQYF
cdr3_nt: TGTGCCAGCATCTTTAGCCGACAGGGTATGTACGAGCAGTACTTC

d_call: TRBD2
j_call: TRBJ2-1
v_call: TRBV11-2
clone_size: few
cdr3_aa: CASSTRTSSYNEQFF
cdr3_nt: TGTGCCAGCAGCACAAGGACTAGCTCCTACAATGAGCAGTTCTTC

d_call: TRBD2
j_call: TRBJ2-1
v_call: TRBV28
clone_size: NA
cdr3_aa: CASVTSGQYNEQFF
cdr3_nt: TGTGCCAGCGTGACTAGCGGGCAGTACAATGAGCAGTTCTTC

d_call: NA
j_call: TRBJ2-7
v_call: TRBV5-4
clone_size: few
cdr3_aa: CASSLRGHRVGEQYF
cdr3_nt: TGTGCCAGCAGCTTACGGGGCCACAGGGTCGGGGAGCAGTACTTC

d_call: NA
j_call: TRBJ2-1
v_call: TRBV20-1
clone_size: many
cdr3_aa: CSARDTHEQFF
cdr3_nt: TGCAGTGCTAGAGATACGCATGAGCAGTTCTTC

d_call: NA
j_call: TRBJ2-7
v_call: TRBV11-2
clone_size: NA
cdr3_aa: CASSPNRGYYEQYF
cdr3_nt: TGTGCCAGCAGCCCGAACCGGGGTTACTACGAGCAGTACTTC